This TCR beta chain was identified in a study of blood T cell repertoires in COVID-19. The CDR3 is 13 amino acids. V trimming: 6 bases; J trimming: 4 bases; junction bases outside the gene matches: 6. The protocol was immunoSEQ multiplex PCR, while the TCRdb copy is restricted to in-frame clones and leaves out a portion. The table has hundreds of thousands of clones, around nine tenths seen once. The sequenced sample was peripheral blood. The genes are TRBV12-3 or TRBV12-4 and TRBJ2-7; TRBD1 aligns across 7 bases. The TCR comes from a woman aged 60-70 years with COVID-19, enrolled during active disease. The CDR3, as DNA: TGTGCCAGCAGCAGGGACAGCCCTTACGAGCAGTACTTC. Translation: CASSRDSPYEQYF.